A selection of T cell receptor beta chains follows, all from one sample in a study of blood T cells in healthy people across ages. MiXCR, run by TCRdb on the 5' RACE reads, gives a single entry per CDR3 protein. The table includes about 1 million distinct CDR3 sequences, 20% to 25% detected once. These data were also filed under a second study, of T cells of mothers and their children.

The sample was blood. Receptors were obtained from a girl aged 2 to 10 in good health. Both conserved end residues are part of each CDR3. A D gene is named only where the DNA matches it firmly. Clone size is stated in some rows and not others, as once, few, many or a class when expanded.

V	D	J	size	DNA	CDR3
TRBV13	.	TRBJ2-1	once	TGTGCCAGCAGCTTAGGGCAAGATGAGCAGTTCTTC	CASSLGQDEQFF
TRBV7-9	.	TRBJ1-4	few	TGTGCCAGCAGCCCAGGAGGGCTTGATAATGAAAAACTGTTTTTT	CASSPGGLDNEKLFF
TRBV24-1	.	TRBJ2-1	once	TGTGCCACCAGTGATTCCTCAAAGAGCGAGCAGTTCTTC	CATSDSSKSEQFF
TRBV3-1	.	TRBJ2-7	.	TGTGCCAGCAGCCGGCTACAGAGCGAGCAGTACTTC	CASSRLQSEQYF
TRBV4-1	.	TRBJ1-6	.	TGCGCCAGCAGCCAAGGATGGGGGGGTAATTCACCCCTCCACTTT	CASSQGWGGNSPLHF
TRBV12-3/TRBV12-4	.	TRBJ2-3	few	TGTGCCAGCAGTCCATACGTCATCGGGGTACGAGGGCATACGCAGTATTTT	CASSPYVIGVRGHTQYF
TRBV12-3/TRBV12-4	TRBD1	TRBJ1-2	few	TGTGCCAGCAGTTTGGGGGACAGGGCTGGCTACACCTTC	CASSLGDRAGYTF
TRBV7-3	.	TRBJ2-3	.	TGTGCCAGCAGCTTAATGGGGGGGCGTACGGATACGCAGTATTTT	CASSLMGGRTDTQYF
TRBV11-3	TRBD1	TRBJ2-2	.	TGTGCCAGCAGCTTAAGACAGGGTATTACCGGGGAGCTGTTTTTT	CASSLRQGITGELFF
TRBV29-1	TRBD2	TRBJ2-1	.	TGCAGCGTTGAAGATTTTAGCGGGGGGGTTCGGGATGAGCAGTTCTTC	CSVEDFSGGVRDEQFF
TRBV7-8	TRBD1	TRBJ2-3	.	TGTGCCAGCAGCGCTGGGGACAGGGGCACAGATACGCAGTATTTT	CASSAGDRGTDTQYF
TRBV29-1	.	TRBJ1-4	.	TGCAGCGTAGCCCTAATTATGAACGAAAAACTGTTTTTT	CSVALIMNEKLFF
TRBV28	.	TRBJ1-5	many	TGTGCCAGCAGCGGAATCGGTAGCAATCAGCCCCAGCATTTT	CASSGIGSNQPQHF